What follows is one TCR beta chain and its context. This specimen comes from a study of control samples from healthy donors and cancer patients. The repertoire was sequenced with immunoSEQ multiplex PCR; TCRdb's copy has only in-frame clones and lacks some. Of 150,000 to 200,000 clones listed, almost 90% are singletons. Trimming took off 3 bases at V and 1 base at J, with 18 bases between the two ends. Germline V gives CDR1 DFQATT, CDR2 SNEGSKA (reference sequence). The CDR3 contains 17 residues. The sample consisted of blood. This clonotype was obtained from a woman aged 45 to 65 in good health. V is TRBV20-1 and J is TRBJ2-2; D is unresolved. CDR3 in DNA: TGCAGTGCTAGTGAACTGGCTATCGGGCAGAACACCGGGGAGCTGTTTTTT. This encodes CSASELAIGQNTGELFF.